This TCR beta chain was recovered during a study of T cell clonality in common variable immunodeficiency. Study-wide results and limits: Shared TCRbeta clones were fewer between CVID subjects than controls. CVID subjects showed higher TCRbeta clonality than healthy controls. Links between repertoire features and CVID complications were heterogeneity-limited.

TCRdb's copy holds only in-frame clones and misses some; the assay was immunoSEQ multiplex PCR. Listed for the sample are tens of thousands of clones, none seen a single time. This clone has at least ten counts. Its antigen is still unknown. Sequenced: peripheral blood mononuclear cells. This TCR was recovered from a person aged 18 to 70 in good health.

The CDR3 loop is CASSPTGIVETGELFF. The covered CDR3 bases are TGTGCCAGCAGCCCCACAGGGATAGTGGAGACCGGGGAG. The chain has TRBV7-3 and TRBJ2-2, with D perhaps TRBD1 (6 bases). Coverage ceases 3 residues before the CDR3 finishes, and the germline J gene fills in the end. V was cut by 5 bases and J by 5 bases, with 18 bases left in between. The CDR3 sequence is 16 residues long. Germline V gene lookup returns CDR1 SGHTA and CDR2 FQGTGA.